This T cell receptor beta chain was recorded in a study of regulatory T cells in long-lasting Graves disease. Study in general: Graves' patients, diagnosed recently, had received antithyroid drugs under 3 months.

Time point indicated: newly diagnosed GD, antithyroid drugs for less than 3 months. The TCR library used RNA extracted from PBMCs. Diagnosing Graves' disease relied on the American Thyroid Association guidelines. This clonotype was detected many times. The antigen remains unidentified. Both iRepertoire HTBI primers and Arm-PCR of CDR3 regions were used to build the TCR beta libraries. One entry per CDR3 protein results from TCRdb running MiXCR on the multiplex PCR reads. This table has hundreds of thousands of distinct CDR3 sequences, 15% to 17% appearing once. Broader study findings: The study found lower TCR diversity in persistent Graves' patients than in newly diagnosed ones.

CDR3 length equals 16 residues. The V and J ends lost 0 bases and 3 bases respectively, with 17 bases between them. Germline V gives CDR1 SQVTM, CDR2 ANQGSEA. The chain links TRBV29-1 to TRBJ1-2; no definite D call. Sequenced material: peripheral blood mononuclear cells (PBMCs), taken at new diagnosis, from a patient treated with antithyroid drugs. The sequence was collected from a female donor with Graves disease. The CDR3 is CSVEDSRPRRDYGYTF. CDR3 DNA: TGCAGCGTTGAAGATAGTCGGCCGAGGCGGGACTATGGCTACACCTTC.